This T cell receptor (beta chain) derives from a study of T-cell reconstitution after alpha-beta-depleted transplantation in children. The CDR3 is 11 amino acids. V lost 8 bases and J 8 bases, leaving 9 bases between the germline ends. The germline V gene has CDR1 MNHEY and CDR2 SMNVEV (reference sequence). Unique molecular identifiers were used to barcode this TCRbeta library. TCRdb re-called the PCR reads through MiXCR, storing one row per CDR3 protein. The sample includes about a million distinct CDR3 sequences, around 30% seen only once; the top ten take about 28%. This clonotype was seen only a few times.

This sequence was found in a boy younger than two who had a stem cell transplant for SCID, so the T cells may come from the graft donor. The gene calls are TRBV27 and TRBJ1-4; D is unclear. Sequenced here: PBMCs, mostly from graft donor cells, sampled 360 days after TCRalphabeta/CD19-depleted stem cell transplant. The CDR3 sequence: CASGSREKLFF. Here the CDR3 DNA reads TGTGCCAGCGGCAGTAGGGAAAAACTGTTTTTT.